The present T cell receptor beta chain was sequenced within a study of read filtering for tumor transcriptome and immune sequencing (dated by TCRdb to 2018 to 2020). Study-level background: The cohort had 17 male and approximately 15 female patients with a mean age of about 66 years, ranging from about 40 to 85. TCR-region mapped reads per sample ranged from about 4.05 to 11 million with IR-seq versus only about 75 to 1,400 with RNA-seq. Whole-transcriptome libraries were prepared with the TruSeq RNA Access Library Prep Kit after DNase treatment. One main goal was a read-filtering strategy for immune repertoire data, in particular deciding whether clonotypes backed by only one read should be removed. Using the same bone marrow samples, the study ran both targeted immune repertoire sequencing and bulk whole-transcriptome sequencing and then compared the TCR repertoires from each method. By revised international staging, under 10 patients were R-ISS I, roughly 17 were R-ISS II and about seven were R-ISS III.

CDR1 and CDR2 are read off the germline V gene as ENHRY and SYGVKD. V is cut back by 10 bases and J by 1 base, with 6 bases in the junction unmatched. From the cysteine through the phenylalanine, the CDR3 covers 14 amino acids. This entry keeps only the CDR3 DNA: 42 bases, framed from base 1. This clonotype occurred many times. It lacks a known antigen. Base qualities are missing; no much larger clone stands one base away. Beyond this particular receptor, the publication reports: The sorted CD138-negative fraction was not purified T cells but a mixed bone marrow immune population. Compared with RNA-seq, IR-seq captured clonotypes at much greater depth and more reliably, and a smaller IR-seq throughput was enough to identify most of the shared clonotypes. Removing single-read clonotypes increased the correlation between IR-seq and RNA-seq shared clonotype proportions. In IR-seq, roughly 79% of clonotypes but 3.5% to 4% of total reads were represented by single-read clonotypes, whereas in RNA-seq, roughly three quarters of clonotypes and around 45% of reads were represented by single-read clonotypes.

The Immunoverse kit was used to build TCR libraries from about 400 ng RNA, with molecular barcoded adaptors covering alpha/delta and beta/gamma chains. TCR library preparation used the same RNA that went into transcriptome sequencing. Sequencing of TCR libraries was carried out on an Illumina HiSeq 4000 with 2 x 150 cycles. In the source study's methods: MiXCR aligned TCR reads to human V, D, J and C references and assembled the aligned reads into CDR3 clonotypes, with quality filtering and error correction included. The tcR package in R was used to analyze clonotype counts and gene usage diversity. Raw mapping reads were checked after the RNA-seq reads had been mapped by STAR aligner version 2.5.3a onto the human GRCh37 genome. To test how sequencing depth affected the clonotypes detected, IR-seq fastq files were randomly downsampled with Seqtk 1.3. TCRdb trimmed public reads at Q25 via fastp, called clones via MiXCR and kept in-frame beta chains. One record per CDR3 amino acid sequence lists the most common genes and DNA. In this record, the V and J calls reflect TCRdb's handling and not the investigators' own analysis. For this sample the table gives some 120,000 distinct CDR3 sequences, of which over 10% were detected only once. Jointly, the top ten make up about 11% of the sample.

Each patient had bone marrow sampled at the time of active disease. Ficoll-Hypaque density gradient centrifugation was used to isolate the bone marrow mononuclear cells. CD138-negative cells were obtained by negative selection after labeling with CD138 magnetic microbeads on a MACS separator, removing myeloma plasma cells. The purity of the isolated cells was checked by flow cytometry with CD138 antibodies on an Attune NxT. TRIzol reagent was used to extract total RNA, which was then quantified with a NanoDrop spectrophotometer. For each patient, paired RNA-seq and IR-seq were run on the CD138-negative bone marrow sample from that patient.

This clonotype was sampled from a donor aged 40 or over with multiple myeloma. The sample comprised a population of CD138-negative cells sorted from bone marrow. Sample cell subset or site, as interpreted from the label and publication: bone marrow mononuclear cells depleted of CD138+ plasma/myeloma cells by negative magnetic selection. The sequence is built from TRBV10-3 and TRBJ1-1, and TRBD1 matches 10 of the central bases. CDR3 loop: CATRQGASNTEAFF. DNA sequence: TGTGCCACCCGACAGGGGGCCTCGAACACTGAAGCTTTCTTT.